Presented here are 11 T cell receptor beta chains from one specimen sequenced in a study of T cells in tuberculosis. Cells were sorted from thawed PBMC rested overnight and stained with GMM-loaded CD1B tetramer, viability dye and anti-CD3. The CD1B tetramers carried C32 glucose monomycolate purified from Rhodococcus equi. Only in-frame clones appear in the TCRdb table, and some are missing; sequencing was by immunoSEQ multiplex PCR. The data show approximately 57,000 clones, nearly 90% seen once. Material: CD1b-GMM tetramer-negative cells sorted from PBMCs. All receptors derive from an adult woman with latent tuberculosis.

The CDR3 loop is CASSLQGRGRGTGELFF. The CDR3 DNA reads as TGTGCCAGCAGCTTACAAGGCAGGGGCAGGGGCACCGGGGAGCTGTTTTTT. V is TRBV6-9 and J is TRBJ2-2, with D tentatively TRBD1 (6 bases). Germline-derived CDR1 and CDR2 are MNHGY and SVAAGI. V dropped 6 bases and J dropped 4 bases, with 21 bases sitting between them. CDR3 length: 17 amino acids.

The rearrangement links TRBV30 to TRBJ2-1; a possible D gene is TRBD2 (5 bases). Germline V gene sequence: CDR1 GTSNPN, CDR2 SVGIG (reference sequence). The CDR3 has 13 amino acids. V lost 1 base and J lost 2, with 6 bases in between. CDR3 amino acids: CAWSGGAYNEQFF. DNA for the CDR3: TGTGCCTGGAGTGGGGGAGCCTACAATGAGCAGTTCTTC.

CDR3 sequence (DNA): TGTGCCAGCAGGACAGGGGCAAAAAATGAAAAACTGTTTTTT. It specifies CASRTGAKNEKLFF. The chain uses TRBV27 and TRBJ1-4; 8 bases map to TRBD1. There are 14 residues in the CDR3. Germline CDR1 MNHEY, CDR2 SMNVEV (reference sequence). After removal of 6 bases from V and 5 bases from J, the junction contained 5 bases not matched to a gene.

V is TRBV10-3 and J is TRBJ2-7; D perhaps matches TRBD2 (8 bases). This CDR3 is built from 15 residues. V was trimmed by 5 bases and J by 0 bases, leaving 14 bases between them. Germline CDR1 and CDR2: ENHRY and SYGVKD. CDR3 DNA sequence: TGTGCCATCAGTACGGGGGGGACAGTCTCCTACGAGCAGTACTTC. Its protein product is CAISTGGTVSYEQYF.

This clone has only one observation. In DNA form, the CDR3 reads TGCAGCGCCTCTAGCGGGGGGGCATACAATGAGCAGTTCTTC. Protein: CSASSGGAYNEQFF. The chain employs TRBV29-1 and TRBJ2-1; 12 nucleotides match TRBD2. The CDR3 covers 14 residues. Germline assignment: CDR1 SQVTM and CDR2 ANQGSEA. Unmatched junction bases numbered 5, after V lost 7 bases and J lost 4 bases.

CDR3: CASSPGIAFETQYF. The CDR3 DNA sequence: TGTGCCAGCAGCCCCGGGATAGCGTTTGAGACCCAGTACTTC. This chain links TRBV7-2 with TRBJ2-5, with a weak D call TRBD2 (5 bases). CDR1 is SGHTA, CDR2 FQGNSA, per germline. CDR3 length: 14 amino acids. The germline V and J ends were trimmed by 5 bases and 5 bases, with 15 bases remaining between them.

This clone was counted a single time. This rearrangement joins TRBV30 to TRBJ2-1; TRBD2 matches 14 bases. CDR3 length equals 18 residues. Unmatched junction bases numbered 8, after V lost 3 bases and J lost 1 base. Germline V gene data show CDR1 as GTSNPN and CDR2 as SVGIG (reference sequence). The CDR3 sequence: CAWSPGLAGALSYNEQFF. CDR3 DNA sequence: TGTGCCTGGAGCCCGGGACTAGCGGGAGCACTATCCTACAATGAGCAGTTCTTC. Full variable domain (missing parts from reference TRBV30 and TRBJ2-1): SQTIHQWPATLVQPVGSPLSLECTVEGTSNPNLYWYRQAAGRGLQLLFYSVGIGQISSEVPQNLSASRPQDRQFILSSKKLLLSDSGFYLCAWSPGLAGALSYNEQFFGPGTRLTVL.

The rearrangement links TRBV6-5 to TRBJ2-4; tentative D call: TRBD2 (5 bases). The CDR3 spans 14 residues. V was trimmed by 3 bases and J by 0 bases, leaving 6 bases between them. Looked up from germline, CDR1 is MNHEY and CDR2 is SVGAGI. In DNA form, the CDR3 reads TGTGCCAGCAGTTATCGGGGAGCCAAAAACATTCAGTACTTC. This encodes CASSYRGAKNIQYF.

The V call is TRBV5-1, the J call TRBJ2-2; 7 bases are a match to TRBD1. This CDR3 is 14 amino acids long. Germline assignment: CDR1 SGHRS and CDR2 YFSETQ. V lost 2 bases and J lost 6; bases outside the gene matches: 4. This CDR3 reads CASSLGTAPGELFF. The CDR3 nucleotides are TGCGCCAGCAGCTTAGGGACAGCCCCCGGGGAGCTGTTTTTT.

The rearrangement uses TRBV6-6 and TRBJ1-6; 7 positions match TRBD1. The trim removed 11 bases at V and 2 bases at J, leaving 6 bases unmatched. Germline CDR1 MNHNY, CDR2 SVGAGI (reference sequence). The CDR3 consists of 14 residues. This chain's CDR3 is CASQGVPYNSPLHF. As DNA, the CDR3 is TGTGCCTCCCAGGGGGTGCCCTATAATTCACCCCTCCACTTT.

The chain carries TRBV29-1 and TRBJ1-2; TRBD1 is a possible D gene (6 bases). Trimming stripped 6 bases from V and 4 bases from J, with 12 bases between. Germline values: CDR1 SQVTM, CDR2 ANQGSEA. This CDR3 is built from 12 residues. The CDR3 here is CSVGDTLYGYTF. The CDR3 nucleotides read TGCAGCGTCGGGGACACCCTCTATGGCTACACCTTC.